This T cell receptor beta chain came from a study of cytomegalovirus exposure and HLA in healthy donors. Whole-study findings and limits: As a later analysis revealed, most CMV-associated TCR beta chains appeared HLA-restricted.

The study ran its PCR with 60 Vbeta and 13 Jbeta primers. Clones were read by immunoSEQ multiplex PCR, and TCRdb kept only the in-frame ones, dropping some. This table has around 37,000 clones, roughly 80% appearing once. Points on this clone: Its cognate antigen is unknown.

The V gene's germline CDR1 is SGDLS and CDR2 YYNGEE. This CDR3 has 15 amino acids. V was shortened by 4 bases and J by 7 bases, with 20 bases between the two germline ends. The chain uses TRBV9 and TRBJ2-5; D perhaps matches TRBD1 (6 bases). Sample: PBMCs. This clonotype was sampled from a man aged 50 to 59 in good health and CMV-seronegative. The CDR3 bases are TGTGCCAGCAGCCCATCAGGGGCCGGATTGTCGACCCAGTACTTC. It translates to CASSPSGAGLSTQYF.